The 20 T cell receptor beta chains listed next were all sequenced from one sample in a study of blood T cell repertoires in COVID-19. The assay was immunoSEQ multiplex PCR, and TCRdb's table has in-frame clones only and misses some. This table has 150,000 or so clones, around 86% appearing once. Material: peripheral blood. These receptors were collected from a man of 80 years or more with acute or convalescent COVID-19.

The V gene is TRBV6-4, the J gene TRBJ1-1; D unclear. The CDR3 has 14 residues. V shed 8 bases and J shed 2 bases, with 15 bases lying between them. The germline CDR1 and CDR2 sequences are MRHNA and SNTAGT. The DNA for the CDR3 is TGTGCCAGCCCAGCGTCCCGGGGAAACACTGAAGCTTTCTTT. Its translation: CASPASRGNTEAFF.

V is TRBV19 and J is TRBJ2-1; 7 bases fit TRBD2. The CDR3 spans 16 residues. Trimming took 3 bases from V and 3 from J; bases not matched to a gene: 8. Germline assignment: CDR1 LNHDA and CDR2 SQIVND (reference sequence). The CDR3 coding sequence is TGTGCCAGTAGTATTGGTCTGGGGGGGGTCTACAATGAGCAGTTCTTC. This translates into CASSIGLGGVYNEQFF.

This clone appeared a few times. This sample also contains other DNA sequences that code for the same CDR3. The chain combines TRBV28 with TRBJ2-2; no reliable D call. The germline V and J ends were trimmed by 2 bases and 2 bases, with 9 bases remaining between them. Germline lookup yields CDR1 MDHEN and CDR2 SYDVKM. The CDR3 has 15 amino acids. The CDR3 coding sequence is TGTGCCAGCAGTTTAGGGCTTTTTAACACCGGGGAGCTGTTTTTT. It specifies CASSLGLFNTGELFF. The variable domain in full, with the rest retrieved from reference TRBV28 and TRBJ2-2, is DVKVTQSSRYLVKRTGEKVFLECVQDMDHENMFWYRQDPGLGLRLIYFSYDVKMKEKGDIPEGYSVSREKKERFSLILESASTNQTSMYLCASSLGLFNTGELFFGEGSRLTVL.

Comments on this clone: The junction and the germline gene differ at one end; a read error may be behind it. The V call is TRBV9, the J call TRBJ2-1, with 7 bases identical to TRBD1. Germline V gene sequence: CDR1 SGDLS, CDR2 YYNGEE. The CDR3 runs to 11 residues. The CDR3 loop reads CASSFTGDRVF. In nucleotides, the CDR3 is TGTGCCAGCAGCTTTACAGGCGACAGGGTCTTC.

The chain has TRBV18 and TRBJ1-6, with D perhaps TRBD1 (5 bases). Between the trimmed V and J ends, which lost 3 bases and 8 bases, there was a span of 11 bases. The CDR3 totals 14 residues. Germline CDR1 KGHSH, CDR2 LQKENI. CDR3 sequence: CASSPAGLDSPLHF. The CDR3 nucleotides are TGTGCCAGCTCACCGGCAGGGCTGGATTCACCCCTCCACTTT.

The genes are TRBV5-4 and TRBJ2-2; TRBD2 might be the D (6 bases). The V gene lost 1 base and the J gene lost 5 bases, with 12 bases spanning the gap. The CDR3 has 15 residues. Germline V lookup: CDR1 SGHNT, CDR2 YYREEE (reference sequence). The CDR3 here is CASSLSSGGTGELFF. The CDR3 DNA reads TGTGCCAGCAGCTTGTCCAGCGGAGGGACCGGGGAGCTGTTTTTT.

This clone was seen once. J is TRBJ2-1 and V is TRBV5-1; maybe TRBD1 (6 bases). The CDR3 contains 17 residues. Trimming pared 3 bases from V and 1 base from J, leaving 17 bases between. Germline CDR1 reads SGHRS; CDR2 reads YFSETQ. The CDR3: CASSWGPETISYNEQFF. CDR3 sequence (DNA): TGCGCCAGCAGCTGGGGGCCAGAAACTATTTCCTACAATGAGCAGTTCTTC.

This chain links TRBV3-1 (or the pseudogene TRBV3-2) with TRBJ2-7; D call uncertain. The CDR3 spans 13 residues. CDR1 LGHDT and CDR2 YNNKEL come from the germline V gene (reference sequence). Between the trimmed V and J ends, which lost 3 bases and 2 bases, there was a span of 8 bases. The CDR3: CASSQALTYEQYF. DNA of the CDR3: TGTGCCAGCAGCCAGGCATTGACCTACGAGCAGTACTTC.

The rearrangement links TRBV24-1 to TRBJ1-2; 9 bases line up with TRBD1. CDR3 size: 13 residues. CDR1 and CDR2 from the germline V gene are KGHDR and SFDVKD. Losses at the gene ends were 11 bases for V and 8 bases for J; bases not matched to a gene: 11. The CDR3 DNA sequence: TGTGCCAAAATCGGGACAGGGTTTAGCGGCTACACCTTC. Protein sequence: CAKIGTGFSGYTF.

This chain links TRBV27 with TRBJ2-2; TRBD1 might be the D (6 bases). V lost 6 bases and J 0 bases, leaving 11 bases between the germline ends. The germline V gene has CDR1 MNHEY and CDR2 SMNVEV (reference sequence). This CDR3 has 15 residues. The CDR3 loop is CASRVTGSNTGELFF. DNA of the CDR3: TGTGCCAGCAGGGTGACAGGCTCGAACACCGGGGAGCTGTTTTTT.

Only a few counts were recorded for this clone. J is TRBJ1-5 and V is TRBV2, with 9 bases fitting TRBD1. This CDR3 has 15 amino acids. The trim removed 3 bases at V and 6 bases at J, leaving 6 bases unmatched. Germline CDR1 reads SNHLY; CDR2 reads FYNNEI. DNA of the CDR3: TGTGCCAGCAGTGAGAGAACAGGGGGCGGTCAGCCCCAGCATTTT. Protein sequence: CASSERTGGGQPQHF. The full variable domain, completed using reference TRBV2 and TRBJ1-5, is EPEVTQTPSHQVTQMGQEVILRCVPISNHLYFYWYRQILGQKVEFLVSFYNNEISEKSEIFDDQFSVERPDGSNFTLKIRSTKLEDSAMYFCASSERTGGGQPQHFGDGTRLSIL.

This clone appeared once. This chain links TRBV28 with TRBJ2-6, with D unclear. The length of the CDR3 is 15 residues. The V end was cut by 2 bases, the J end by 0 bases, with 5 bases between. Germline loops: CDR1 MDHEN, CDR2 SYDVKM. The CDR3: CASSLGGSGANVLTF. The DNA for the CDR3 is TGTGCCAGCAGTTTAGGCGGCTCTGGGGCCAACGTCCTGACTTTC.

The gene calls are TRBV5-1 and TRBJ2-3, with 8 bases matching TRBD1. CDR1 is SGHRS and CDR2 is YFSETQ in the germline V gene. The CDR3 runs 14 residues. Trimming took 3 bases from V and 4 from J; bases not matched to a gene: 4. CDR3 nucleotide sequence: TGCGCCAGCAGCTCAGACAGGGGCTCAGATACGCAGTATTTT. This gives the protein CASSSDRGSDTQYF.

V is TRBV29-1 and J is TRBJ2-1, with 7 bases fitting TRBD2. With V trimmed by 5 bases and J by 7 bases, 5 bases remained unmatched. The CDR3 extends over 12 amino acids. Germline V gene sequence: CDR1 SQVTM, CDR2 ANQGSEA. The CDR3 DNA reads TGCAGCGTTAGTCACGGGGGGAATGAGCAGTTCTTC. The encoded protein is CSVSHGGNEQFF.

The V gene is TRBV19, the J gene TRBJ1-5; D perhaps matches TRBD1 (6 bases). V lost 7 bases and J 6 bases, leaving 13 bases between the germline ends. The CDR3 has 13 amino acids. CDR1 and CDR2 (germline): LNHDA, SQIVND (reference sequence). The CDR3 DNA reads as TGTGCCAGTAACCGGGACACTTTTCAGCCCCAGCATTTT. It translates to CASNRDTFQPQHF.

The chain recombines TRBV5-1 with TRBJ1-3, with TRBD1 identical over 9 bases. V lost 7 bases, J lost 2 bases, and 10 bases stayed unmatched. There are 16 residues in the CDR3. The germline gives CDR1 SGHRS, CDR2 YFSETQ. The DNA for the CDR3 is TGCGCCAGCGCCCTTGTGGGGACAGGGCCTGGAAACACCATATATTTT. Protein sequence: CASALVGTGPGNTIYF.

The V call is TRBV9, the J call TRBJ2-1; unclear D gene. CDR3 length equals 17 residues. CDR1 and CDR2 from the germline V gene are SGDLS and YYNGEE. Trimming removed 3 bases from V and 4 bases from J, with 20 bases in between. The CDR3 sequence: CASSARDSHREYNEQFF. The CDR3 nucleotides read TGTGCCAGCAGCGCACGAGATAGCCACCGAGAGTACAATGAGCAGTTCTTC.

The V gene is TRBV3-1 (or the pseudogene TRBV3-2), the J gene TRBJ2-1; 8 bases are shared with TRBD1. The CDR3 has 15 residues. V lost 4 bases and J lost 2; bases outside the gene matches: 4. Per the germline V gene, CDR1 is LGHDT and CDR2 is YNNKEL (reference sequence). The CDR3 spells CASSPSGGAYNEQFF. For the CDR3, the DNA is TGTGCCAGCAGCCCCTCAGGGGGCGCCTACAATGAGCAGTTCTTC.

The chain has TRBV3-1 (or the pseudogene TRBV3-2) and TRBJ1-3, with 7 bases lining up with TRBD1. The ends lost 3 bases at V and 4 bases at J; junction bases unmatched: 0. Germline V gives CDR1 LGHDT, CDR2 YNNKEL (reference sequence). The CDR3 consists of 13 residues. Written as DNA, the CDR3 is TGTGCCAGCAGCCACAGGGGGGGAAACACCATATATTTT. This gives the protein CASSHRGGNTIYF.

The rearrangement uses TRBV11-3 and TRBJ2-5; 8 bases match TRBD1. The germline V gene has CDR1 SGHNT and CDR2 YENEEA. The CDR3 spans 14 residues. The ends lost 5 bases at V and 5 bases at J; junction bases unmatched: 7. The DNA of the CDR3 is TGTGCCAGCAGCCCGACAGGGGCCGGGGAGACCCAGTACTTC. It codes for CASSPTGAGETQYF.